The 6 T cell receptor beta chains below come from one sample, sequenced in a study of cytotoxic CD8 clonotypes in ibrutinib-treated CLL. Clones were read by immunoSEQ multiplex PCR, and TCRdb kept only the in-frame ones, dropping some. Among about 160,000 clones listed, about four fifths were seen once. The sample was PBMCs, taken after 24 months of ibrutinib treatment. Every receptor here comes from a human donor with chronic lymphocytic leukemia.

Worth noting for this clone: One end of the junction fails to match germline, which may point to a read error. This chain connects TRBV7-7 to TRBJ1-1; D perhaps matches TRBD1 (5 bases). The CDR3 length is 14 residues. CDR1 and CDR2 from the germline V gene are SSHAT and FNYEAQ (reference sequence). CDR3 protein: CASSRFTGTPEAFF. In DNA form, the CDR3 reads TGTGCTAGCAGCCGGTTTACAGGTACTCCTGAAGCTTTCTTT.

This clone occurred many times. The CDR3 bases are TGTGCCAGCAGCTTAGAAGGACGCACTGCGTACGGCTACGAGCAGTACTTC. This translates into CASSLEGRTAYGYEQYF. This sequence joins TRBV7-2 and TRBJ2-7; D unclear. The CDR3 has 17 residues. The germline gives CDR1 SGHTA, CDR2 FQGNSA. V lost 1 base, J lost 3 bases, and 19 bases lay in between.

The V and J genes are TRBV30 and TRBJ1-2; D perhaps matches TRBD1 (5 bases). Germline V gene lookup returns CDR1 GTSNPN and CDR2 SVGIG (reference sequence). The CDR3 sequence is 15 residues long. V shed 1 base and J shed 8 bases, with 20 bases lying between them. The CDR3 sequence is CAWSAGPRQGDGYTF. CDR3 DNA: TGTGCCTGGAGTGCCGGCCCTCGTCAGGGCGACGGCTACACCTTC.

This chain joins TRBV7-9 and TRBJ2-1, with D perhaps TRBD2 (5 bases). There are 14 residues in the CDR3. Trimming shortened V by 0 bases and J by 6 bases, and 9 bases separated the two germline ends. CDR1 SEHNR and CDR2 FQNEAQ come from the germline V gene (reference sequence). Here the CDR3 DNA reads TGTGCCAGCAGCTTAGCGGTGCGGGTCAATGAGCAGTTCTTC. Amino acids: CASSLAVRVNEQFF.

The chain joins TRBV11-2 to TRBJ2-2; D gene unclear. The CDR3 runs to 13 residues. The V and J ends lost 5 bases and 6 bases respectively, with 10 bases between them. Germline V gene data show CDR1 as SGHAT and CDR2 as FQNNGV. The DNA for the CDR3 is TGTGCCAGCAGCACCTCTACATCCGGGGAGCTGTTTTTT. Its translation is CASSTSTSGELFF.

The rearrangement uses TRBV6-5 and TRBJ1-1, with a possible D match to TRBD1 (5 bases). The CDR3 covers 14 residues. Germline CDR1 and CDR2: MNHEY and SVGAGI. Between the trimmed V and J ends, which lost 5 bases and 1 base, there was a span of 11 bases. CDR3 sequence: CASSPAGGNTEAFF. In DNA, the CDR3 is TGTGCCAGCAGTCCCGCGGGGGGGAACACTGAAGCTTTCTTT.